The 13 T cell receptor beta chains below come from one sample, sequenced in a study of breast tumors, draining lymph nodes, adjacent tissues. Samples came from axillary lymph nodes draining the breast cancer. MiXCR, applied by TCRdb to the multiplex PCR reads, yields one record per CDR3 protein. Of about 230,000 distinct CDR3 sequences listed, roughly 32% are singletons. Material: axillary lymph node tissue. The receptor source for this set is a female donor with breast cancer. Some clones in this sample may be carry-over from other donors' samples.

The table lists this clonotype with many counts. The J gene is TRBJ2-7, the V gene TRBV28, with D maybe TRBD2 (6 bases). The CDR3 length is 11 residues. CDR1 and CDR2 (germline): MDHEN, SYDVKM. V was clipped by 7 bases and J by 6 bases, with 10 bases between them. CDR3 bases: TGTGCCAGCACGGAGGGCCGCGAGCAGTACTTC. Translation gives CASTEGREQYF.

This clonotype showed up many times. The V call is TRBV6-6, the J call TRBJ2-2; TRBD2 might be the D (5 bases). Germline CDR1 is MNHNY and CDR2 is SVGAGI (reference sequence). The CDR3 spans 16 residues. The V gene lost 2 bases and the J gene lost 1 base, with 11 bases spanning the gap. CDR3 coding DNA: TGTGCCAGCAGTTACGGCGCTAGCCAGAACACCGGGGAGCTGTTTTTT. Translated, it gives CASSYGASQNTGELFF.

V gene TRBV27 combines with J gene TRBJ1-5; D not certain. The CDR3 covers 13 residues. V lost 5 bases to trimming and J lost 4 bases, with 9 bases between them. Germline CDR1 and CDR2: MNHEY and SMNVEV (reference sequence). The CDR3 reads CASSPRLNQPQHF. DNA of the CDR3: TGTGCCAGCAGTCCCCGGCTGAATCAGCCCCAGCATTTT.

This clonotype was detected many times. The chain has TRBV7-9 and TRBJ2-7; D may be TRBD1 or TRBD2 (5 bases each). Trimming pared 0 bases from V and 3 bases from J, leaving 9 bases between. This CDR3 is built from 14 residues. Looked up from germline, CDR1 is SEHNR and CDR2 is FQNEAQ (reference sequence). CDR3 coding DNA: TGTGCCAGCAGCTTAGCGGGGGAGTTCTACGAGCAGTACTTC. Encoded protein: CASSLAGEFYEQYF.

The V and J genes are TRBV7-9 and TRBJ1-6, with 10 positions matching TRBD1. CDR1 and CDR2 from the germline V gene are SEHNR and FQNEAQ (reference sequence). The CDR3 is made up of 14 amino acids. V was pared by 3 bases and J by 16 bases, with 9 bases of the junction left unmatched. The CDR3 is CASSLGQGREPLHF. The DNA of the CDR3 is TGTGCCAGCAGCTTGGGACAGGGGAGAGAGCCTCTCCACTTT.

This clonotype was recorded many times. CDR3 DNA sequence: TGTGCCAGCAGCCCTACCGGACAGGGGAGAGAGACCCAGTACTTC. Its translation: CASSPTGQGRETQYF. The chain has TRBV6-2 or TRBV6-3 and TRBJ2-5; 9 bases map to TRBD1. This CDR3 region has 15 residues. The germline CDR1 and CDR2 sequences are MNHEY and SVGEGT. V lost 6 bases and J lost 4; bases outside the gene matches: 9.

This clonotype was seen at least ten times. The rearrangement uses TRBV15 and TRBJ1-5; D is possibly TRBD1 (5 bases). Germline V CDR1 and CDR2: LNHNV, YYDKDF (reference sequence). The V gene lost 1 base and the J gene lost 0 bases, with 13 bases spanning the gap. CDR3 size: 17 residues. As DNA, the CDR3 is TGTGCCACCAGCAGAGTCTGGGGTGGGGGTAGCAATCAGCCCCAGCATTTT. It codes for CATSRVWGGGSNQPQHF.

The genes are TRBV27 and TRBJ2-7; 7 positions match TRBD1. CDR1 is MNHEY, CDR2 SMNVEV, per germline (reference sequence). V shed 8 bases and J 4 bases; nucleotides not matched to a gene: 17. This CDR3 contains 16 residues. CDR3 sequence (DNA): TGTGCCAGCCGTGTCTTTTTTCGACAGGGAGCTTACGAGCAGTACTTC. As protein: CASRVFFRQGAYEQYF.

This clonotype was observed at least ten times. The rearrangement joins TRBV19 to TRBJ2-5; 7 bases map to TRBD2. V was pared by 1 base and J by 3 bases, with 11 bases of the junction left unmatched. CDR3 length: 17 residues. Per the germline V gene, CDR1 is LNHDA and CDR2 is SQIVND (reference sequence). The CDR3 bases are TGTGCCAGTAGTATAGTCAGGGAAAAGCGGGATGAAGAGACCCAGTACTTC. It specifies CASSIVREKRDEETQYF. The variable domain in full, completed from reference TRBV19 and TRBJ2-5, reads DGGITQSPKYLFRKEGQNVTLSCEQNLNHDAMYWYRQDPGQGLRLIYYSQIVNDFQKGDIAEGYSVSREKKESFPLTVTSAQKNPTAFYLCASSIVREKRDEETQYFGPGTRLLVL.

The count of this clonotype is one. A read error may produce the germline difference seen at one junction end. The gene calls are TRBV12-3 or TRBV12-4 and TRBJ2-6; 10 bases match TRBD1. CDR3 size: 19 residues. CDR3 residues: CASSLPMGQGSLGANVPAF. CDR3 sequence (DNA): TGTGCCAGCAGTTTACCCATGGGACAGGGGTCGTTGGGGGCCAACGTCCCGGCTTTC.

This clonotype was recorded many times. The chain carries TRBV5-5 and TRBJ2-7; 7 positions agree with TRBD2. Germline CDR1 is SGHKS and CDR2 is YYEKEE (reference sequence). The V gene end was trimmed by 6 bases and the J gene end by 5 bases; junction bases not matched to a gene: 8. The CDR3 covers 13 residues. CDR3 bases: TGTGCCAGCAATCGCGGGGGTGTCAACGAGCAGTACTTC. This gives the protein CASNRGGVNEQYF. The entire variable domain, with the rest obtained from reference TRBV5-5 and TRBJ2-7, is as follows: DAGVTQSPTHLIKTRGQQVTLRCSPISGHKSVSWYQQVLGQGPQFIFQYYEKEERGRGNFPDRFSARQFPNYSSELNVNALLLGDSALYLCASNRGGVNEQYFGPGTRLTVT.

This clonotype came up many times. The V gene is TRBV30, the J gene TRBJ1-5; D not resolved. The CDR3 is made up of 14 amino acids. V was trimmed by 2 bases and J by 2 bases, leaving 10 bases between them. CDR1 and CDR2 (germline): GTSNPN, SVGIG (reference sequence). The CDR3 DNA follows: TGTGCCTGGAGTTCTGGCTCCGGCAATCAGCCCCAGCATTTT. Protein sequence: CAWSSGSGNQPQHF.

This clonotype was observed at least ten times. One junction end disagrees with the germline gene, perhaps due to a read error. In nucleotides, the CDR3 is TGCGCCAGCAGCCCGTCGGGCACAGATACGCAGTATTTT. It specifies CASSPSGTDTQYF. The rearrangement uses TRBV6-4 and TRBJ2-3, with no clear D. CDR3 size: 13 residues. Germline CDR1 reads MRHNA; CDR2 reads SNTAGT.